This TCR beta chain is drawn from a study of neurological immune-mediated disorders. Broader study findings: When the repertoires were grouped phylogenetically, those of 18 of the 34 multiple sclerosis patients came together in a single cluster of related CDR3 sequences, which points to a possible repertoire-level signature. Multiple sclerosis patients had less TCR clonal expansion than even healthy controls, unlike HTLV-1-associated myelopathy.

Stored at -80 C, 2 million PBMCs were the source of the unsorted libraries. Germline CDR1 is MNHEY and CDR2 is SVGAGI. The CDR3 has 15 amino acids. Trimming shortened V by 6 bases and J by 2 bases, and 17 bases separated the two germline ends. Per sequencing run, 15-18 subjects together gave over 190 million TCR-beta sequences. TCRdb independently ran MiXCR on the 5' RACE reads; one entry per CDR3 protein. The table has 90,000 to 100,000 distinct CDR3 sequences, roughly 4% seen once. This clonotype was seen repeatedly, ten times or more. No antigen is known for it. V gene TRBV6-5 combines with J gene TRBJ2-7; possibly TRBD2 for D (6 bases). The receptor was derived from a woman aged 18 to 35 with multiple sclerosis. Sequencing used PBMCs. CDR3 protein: CASSQGRRSPYEQYF. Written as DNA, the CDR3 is TGTGCCAGCAGCCAAGGGAGGCGGAGCCCCTACGAGCAGTACTTC.